These 2 T cell receptor beta chains were sequenced from one sample in a study of blood T cell repertoires in COVID-19. Produced via immunoSEQ multiplex PCR; TCRdb's table is partial and in-frame only. The sample consists of 200,000 or so clones, approximately 79% of them appearing once. The sequenced sample was peripheral blood. The receptors derive from a human donor in a cohort sampled during active COVID-19.

The chain carries TRBV12-3 or TRBV12-4 and TRBJ1-1; the D is unclear. The CDR3 length is 13 residues. V shed 5 bases and J shed 0 bases, with 7 bases lying between them. CDR3 sequence reads: CASSPRLNTEAFF. The CDR3 DNA follows: TGTGCCAGCAGTCCGCGGTTGAACACTGAAGCTTTCTTT.

V and J are TRBV21-1 and TRBJ2-4; the table gives TRBD2 as D, unverified against the DNA. TRBV21-1 is labeled a pseudogene. CDR3 length: 16 amino acids. The CDR3 nucleotides read TGTGCCAGCAGCACAACACCCCTAGTTGTCGAAAACATTCAGTACTTC. It encodes CASSTTPLVVENIQYF.